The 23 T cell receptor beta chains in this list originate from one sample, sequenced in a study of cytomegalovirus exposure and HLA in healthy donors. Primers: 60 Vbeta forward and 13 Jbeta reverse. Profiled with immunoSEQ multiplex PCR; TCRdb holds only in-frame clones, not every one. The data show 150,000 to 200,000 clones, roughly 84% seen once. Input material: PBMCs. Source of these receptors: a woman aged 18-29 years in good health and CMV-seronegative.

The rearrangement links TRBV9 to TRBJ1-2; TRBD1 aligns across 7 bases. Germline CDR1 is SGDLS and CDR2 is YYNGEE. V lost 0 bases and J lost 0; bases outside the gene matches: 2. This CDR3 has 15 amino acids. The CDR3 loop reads CASSVVGTANYGYTF. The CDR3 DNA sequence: TGTGCCAGCAGCGTAGTAGGGACAGCTAACTATGGCTACACCTTC.

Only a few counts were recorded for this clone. CDR3 amino acids: CASSPTASNQPQHF. CDR3 DNA sequence: TGTGCCAGCAGTCCCACCGCGTCCAATCAGCCCCAGCATTTT. This chain joins TRBV6-5 and TRBJ1-5; the D is unclear. V lost 5 bases to trimming and J lost 3 bases, with 11 bases between them. From germline, CDR1 is MNHEY and CDR2 SVGAGI. The CDR3 contains 14 residues.

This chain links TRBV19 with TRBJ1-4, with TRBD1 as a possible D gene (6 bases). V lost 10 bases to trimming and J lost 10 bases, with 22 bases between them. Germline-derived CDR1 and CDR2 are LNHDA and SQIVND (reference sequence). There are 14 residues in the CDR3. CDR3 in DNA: TGTGCCACCTTAGGGAGAGAAGGGGGTGGAAAACTGTTTTTT. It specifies CATLGREGGGKLFF.

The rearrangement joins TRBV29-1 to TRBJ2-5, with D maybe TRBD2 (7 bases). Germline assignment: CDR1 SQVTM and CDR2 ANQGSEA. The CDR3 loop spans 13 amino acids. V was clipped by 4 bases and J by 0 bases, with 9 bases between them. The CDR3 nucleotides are TGCAGCGTTGCCGGGGGGCACCAAGAGACCCAGTACTTC. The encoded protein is CSVAGGHQETQYF. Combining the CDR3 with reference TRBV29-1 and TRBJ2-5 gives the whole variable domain SAVISQKPSRDICQRGTSLTIQCQVDSQVTMMFWYRQQPGQSLTLIATANQGSEATYESGFVIDKFPISRPNLTFSTLTVSNMSPEDSSIYLCSVAGGHQETQYFGPGTRLLVL.

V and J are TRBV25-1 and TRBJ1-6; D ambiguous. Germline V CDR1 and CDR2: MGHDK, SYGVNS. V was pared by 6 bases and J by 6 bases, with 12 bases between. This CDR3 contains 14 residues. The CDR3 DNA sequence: TGTGCCAGCAGGAGCGATGGGTTTAATTCACCCCTCCACTTT. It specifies CASRSDGFNSPLHF.

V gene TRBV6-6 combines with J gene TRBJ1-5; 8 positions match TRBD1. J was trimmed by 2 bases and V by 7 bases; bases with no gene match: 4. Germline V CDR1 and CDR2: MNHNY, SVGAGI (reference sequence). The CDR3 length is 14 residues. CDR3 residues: CASNPGGGNQPQHF. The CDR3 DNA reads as TGTGCCAGCAACCCAGGGGGCGGCAATCAGCCCCAGCATTTT.

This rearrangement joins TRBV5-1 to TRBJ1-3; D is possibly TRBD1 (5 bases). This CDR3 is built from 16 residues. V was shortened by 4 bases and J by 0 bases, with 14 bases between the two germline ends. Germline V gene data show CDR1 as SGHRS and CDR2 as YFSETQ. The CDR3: CASSPQGYLSGNTIYF. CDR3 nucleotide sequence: TGCGCCAGCAGCCCCCAGGGCTACCTCTCTGGAAACACCATATATTTT.

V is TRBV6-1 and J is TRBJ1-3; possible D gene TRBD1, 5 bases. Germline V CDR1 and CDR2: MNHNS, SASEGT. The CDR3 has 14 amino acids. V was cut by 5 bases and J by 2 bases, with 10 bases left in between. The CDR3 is CASSPGTAGNTIYF. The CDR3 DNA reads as TGTGCCAGCAGTCCCGGGACTGCTGGAAACACCATATATTTT.

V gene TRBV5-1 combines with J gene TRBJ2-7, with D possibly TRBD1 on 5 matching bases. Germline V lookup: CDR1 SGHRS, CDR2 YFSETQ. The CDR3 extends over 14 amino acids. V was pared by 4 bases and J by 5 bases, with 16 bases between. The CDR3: CASSVGPRLDEQYF. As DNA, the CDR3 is TGCGCCAGCAGCGTGGGGCCCCGTTTGGACGAGCAGTACTTC. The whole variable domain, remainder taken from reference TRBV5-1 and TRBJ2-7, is KAGVTQTPRYLIKTRGQQVTLSCSPISGHRSVSWYQQTPGQGLQFLFEYFSETQRNKGNFPGRFSGRQFSNSRSEMNVSTLELGDSALYLCASSVGPRLDEQYFGPGTRLTVT.

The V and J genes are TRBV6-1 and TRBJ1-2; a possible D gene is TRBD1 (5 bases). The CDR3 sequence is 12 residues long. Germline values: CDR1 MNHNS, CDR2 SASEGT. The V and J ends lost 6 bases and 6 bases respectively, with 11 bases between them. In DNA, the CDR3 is TGTGCCAGCAGCCCGGACATGAATGGCTACACCTTC. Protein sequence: CASSPDMNGYTF.

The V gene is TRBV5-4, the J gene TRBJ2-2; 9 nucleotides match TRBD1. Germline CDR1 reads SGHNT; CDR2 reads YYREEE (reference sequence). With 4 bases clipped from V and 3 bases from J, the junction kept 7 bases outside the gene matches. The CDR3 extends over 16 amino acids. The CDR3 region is CASSVDRGTDTGELFF. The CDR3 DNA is TGTGCCAGCAGCGTTGACAGGGGGACGGACACCGGGGAGCTGTTTTTT.

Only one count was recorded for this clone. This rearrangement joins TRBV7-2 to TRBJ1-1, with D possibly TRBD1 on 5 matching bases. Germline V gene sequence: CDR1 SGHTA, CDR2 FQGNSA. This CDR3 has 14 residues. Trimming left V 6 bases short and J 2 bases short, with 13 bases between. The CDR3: CASRLAGGNTEAFF. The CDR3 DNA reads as TGTGCCAGCAGGTTGGCCGGGGGTAACACTGAAGCTTTCTTT.

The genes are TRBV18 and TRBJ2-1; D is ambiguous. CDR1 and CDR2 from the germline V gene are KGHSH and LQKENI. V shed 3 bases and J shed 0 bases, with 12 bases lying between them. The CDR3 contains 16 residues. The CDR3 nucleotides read TGTGCCAGCTCACCTCTGCGACTGAACTCCTACAATGAGCAGTTCTTC. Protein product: CASSPLRLNSYNEQFF.

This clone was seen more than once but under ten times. CDR3 nucleotide sequence: TGTGCCAGCAGTGGCCCGGGGCAGGGAGGTTCACCCCTCCACTTT. Translated, it gives CASSGPGQGGSPLHF. The V call is TRBV2, the J call TRBJ1-6; possibly TRBD1 for D (5 bases). Germline assignment: CDR1 SNHLY and CDR2 FYNNEI. There are 15 residues in the CDR3. The V end lost 4 bases, the J end lost 9 bases, and 16 bases lay between the germline ends.

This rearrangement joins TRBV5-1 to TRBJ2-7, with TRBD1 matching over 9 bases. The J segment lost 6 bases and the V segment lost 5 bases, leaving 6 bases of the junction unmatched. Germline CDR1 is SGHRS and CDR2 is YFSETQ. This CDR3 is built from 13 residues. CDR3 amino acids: CASRGQGSGEQYF. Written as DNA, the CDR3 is TGCGCCAGCAGGGGACAGGGTTCTGGCGAGCAGTACTTC.

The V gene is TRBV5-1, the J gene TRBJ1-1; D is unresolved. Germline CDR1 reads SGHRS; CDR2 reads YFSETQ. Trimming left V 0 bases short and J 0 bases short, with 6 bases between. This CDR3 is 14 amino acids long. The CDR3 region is CASSLGALNTEAFF. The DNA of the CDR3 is TGCGCCAGCAGCTTGGGAGCCCTGAACACTGAAGCTTTCTTT.

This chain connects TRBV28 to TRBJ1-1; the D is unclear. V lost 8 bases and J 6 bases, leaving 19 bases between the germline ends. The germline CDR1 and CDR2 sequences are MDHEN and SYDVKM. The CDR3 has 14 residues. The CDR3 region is CASPNIIRGSEAFF. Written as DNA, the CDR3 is TGTGCCAGCCCGAATATAATACGGGGATCTGAAGCTTTCTTT. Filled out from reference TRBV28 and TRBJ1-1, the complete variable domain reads DVKVTQSSRYLVKRTGEKVFLECVQDMDHENMFWYRQDPGLGLRLIYFSYDVKMKEKGDIPEGYSVSREKKERFSLILESASTNQTSMYLCASPNIIRGSEAFFGQGTRLTVV.

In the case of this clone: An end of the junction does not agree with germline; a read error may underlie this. The CDR3: CSSSGGVTQHF. DNA for the CDR3: TGTTCCAGCAGCGGGGGGGTGACCCAGCATTTT. The chain has TRBV7-9 and TRBJ1-5; TRBD1 is a possible D gene (5 bases). CDR1 and CDR2 (germline): SEHNR, FQNEAQ (reference sequence). The length of the CDR3 is 11 residues.

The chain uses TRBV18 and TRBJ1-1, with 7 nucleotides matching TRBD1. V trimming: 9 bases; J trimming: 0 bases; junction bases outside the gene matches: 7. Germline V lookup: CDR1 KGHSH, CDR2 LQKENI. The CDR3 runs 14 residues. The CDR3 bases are TGTGCCAGTTTACAGGGGTCCCTGAACACTGAAGCTTTCTTT. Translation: CASLQGSLNTEAFF.

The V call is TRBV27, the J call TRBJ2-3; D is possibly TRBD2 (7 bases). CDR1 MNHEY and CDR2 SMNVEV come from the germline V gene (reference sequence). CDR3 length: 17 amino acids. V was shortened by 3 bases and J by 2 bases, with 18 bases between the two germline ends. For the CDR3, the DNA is TGTGCCAGCAGTTTCCTTCGGAAGGGGGGGATCACAGATACGCAGTATTTT. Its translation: CASSFLRKGGITDTQYF.

DNA of the CDR3: TGTGCCTGGAGTGTATTGGTCAGGGGGTCTTATGGCTACACCTTC. Its translation is CAWSVLVRGSYGYTF. This rearrangement joins TRBV30 to TRBJ1-2; 7 bases line up with TRBD1. The germline V gene encodes CDR1 GTSNPN and CDR2 SVGIG (reference sequence). Trimming removed 0 bases from V and 5 bases from J; junction bases left unmatched: 9. This CDR3 contains 15 residues.

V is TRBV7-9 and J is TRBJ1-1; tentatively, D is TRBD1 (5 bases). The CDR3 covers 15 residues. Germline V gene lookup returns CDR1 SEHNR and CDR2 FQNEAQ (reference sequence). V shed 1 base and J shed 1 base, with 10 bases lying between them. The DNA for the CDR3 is TGTGCCAGCAGCTTAGGTTGGGGGGAGAACACTGAAGCTTTCTTT. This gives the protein CASSLGWGENTEAFF.

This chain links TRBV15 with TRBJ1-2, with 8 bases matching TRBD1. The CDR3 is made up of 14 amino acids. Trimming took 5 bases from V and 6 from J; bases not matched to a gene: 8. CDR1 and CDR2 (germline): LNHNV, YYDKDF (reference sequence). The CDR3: CATSARQGRDGYTF. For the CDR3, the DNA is TGTGCCACCAGCGCGCGACAGGGGAGGGATGGCTACACCTTC.